The 15 T cell receptor beta chains reported below all come from one sample, sequenced in a study of technical replicates of blood from several donors. Here immunoSEQ multiplex PCR was the method, and the copy in TCRdb shows in-frame clones only, minus some. Found here are approximately 52,000 clones, around nine tenths of them singletons; the top ten hold roughly 3.9%. Specimen: PBMCs. The receptors were gathered from a human donor in good health. Some clones in this sample may be carry-over from other donors' samples.

V and J are TRBV7-9 and TRBJ2-1; 10 nucleotides line up with TRBD2. CDR3 length: 13 amino acids. CDR1 is SEHNR, CDR2 FQNEAQ, per germline (reference sequence). Unmatched junction bases numbered 5, after V lost 6 bases and J lost 9 bases. CDR3: CASRLAGVSEQFF. The DNA of the CDR3 is TGTGCCAGCAGGCTAGCGGGAGTGAGTGAGCAGTTCTTC.

The chain employs TRBV27 and TRBJ2-7, with 8 bases that match TRBD1. The V segment lost 6 bases and the J segment 6 bases; nucleotides outside the gene matches: 7. The V gene's germline CDR1 is MNHEY and CDR2 SMNVEV (reference sequence). This CDR3 has 13 residues. The CDR3 region has the DNA TGTGCCAGCAGATTGACAGGGGTGGGCGAGCAGTACTTC. Translated: CASRLTGVGEQYF.

This rearrangement joins TRBV30 to TRBJ2-7; D is possibly TRBD2 (5 bases). The CDR3 contains 12 residues. V dropped 8 bases and J dropped 0 bases, with 11 bases sitting between them. CDR1 is GTSNPN and CDR2 is SVGIG in the germline V gene (reference sequence). In DNA form, the CDR3 reads TGTGCCGGCTTCGCGGGCTCCTACGAGCAGTACTTC. As protein: CAGFAGSYEQYF.

The chain recombines TRBV4-3 with TRBJ1-2; 10 nucleotides line up with TRBD1. Germline CDR1 LGHNA, CDR2 YSLEER. The V segment lost 3 bases and the J segment 8 bases; nucleotides outside the gene matches: 9. There are 15 residues in the CDR3. This CDR3 reads CASSHVGQGFDGYTF. DNA for the CDR3: TGCGCCAGCAGCCATGTGGGACAGGGGTTCGACGGCTACACCTTC.

The chain recombines TRBV30 with TRBJ2-7; TRBD2 agrees at 11 bases. Germline V CDR1 and CDR2: GTSNPN, SVGIG (reference sequence). Trimming took 4 bases from V and 4 from J; bases not matched to a gene: 6. The CDR3 loop spans 14 amino acids. The CDR3 DNA sequence: TGTGCCTGGAAAGAAACTAGCGGGAGATACGAGCAGTACTTC. Residues: CAWKETSGRYEQYF.

The chain uses TRBV7-2 and TRBJ2-3; no firm D call. Trimming removed 3 bases from V and 6 bases from J, with 4 bases in between. Germline lookup yields CDR1 SGHTA and CDR2 FQGNSA. This CDR3 comprises 11 residues. The CDR3 is CASSFRDTQYF. CDR3 in DNA: TGTGCCAGCAGCTTCCGGGATACGCAGTATTTT.

The gene calls are TRBV30 and TRBJ2-5; the D gene is possibly TRBD1 (6 bases). CDR1 is GTSNPN and CDR2 is SVGIG in the germline V gene (reference sequence). The ends were cut back, 3 bases at V and 7 bases at J, with 18 bases in the middle. There are 14 residues in the CDR3. CDR3 residues: CAWSPTGPGGTQYF. In DNA form, the CDR3 reads TGTGCCTGGAGCCCAACAGGGCCCGGCGGGACCCAGTACTTC.

The genes are TRBV7-7 and TRBJ2-7; the match to TRBD1 covers 9 bases. This CDR3 region has 13 residues. The V segment lost 5 bases and the J segment 9 bases; nucleotides outside the gene matches: 8. Germline-derived CDR1 and CDR2 are SSHAT and FNYEAQ (reference sequence). CDR3 DNA sequence: TGTGCCAGCAGCCCGGACAGGGGATTAGTGCAGTACTTC. It specifies CASSPDRGLVQYF.

The J gene is TRBJ1-4, the V gene TRBV7-6, with 9 positions matching TRBD1. In germline, CDR1 is SGHVS, CDR2 FNYEAQ. This CDR3 is built from 15 residues. Trimming at V came to 5 bases and at J to 5 bases, leaving 6 bases not matched to a gene. The CDR3 reads CASSKQTGGNEKLFF. The CDR3 DNA is TGTGCCAGCAGCAAGCAGACAGGGGGGAATGAAAAACTGTTTTTT.

This clone was recorded once. The V call is TRBV30, the J call TRBJ2-5; 8 bases fit TRBD2. The CDR3 is 15 residues long. CDR1 and CDR2 from the germline V gene are GTSNPN and SVGIG (reference sequence). V was clipped by 2 bases and J by 5 bases; unmatched bases: 10. The CDR3 DNA sequence: TGTGCCTGGAGTCCCCCGGGACTAGGGTGGGAGACCCAGTACTTC. Translation: CAWSPPGLGWETQYF.

The chain has TRBV20-1 and TRBJ2-3; no reliable D call. The CDR3 has 11 residues. V gave up 3 bases and J gave up 6 bases, with 7 bases separating them. Germline V gene data show CDR1 as DFQATT and CDR2 as SNEGSKA (reference sequence). DNA for the CDR3: TGCAGTGCTAGTCCCGAGGATACGCAGTATTTT. As protein: CSASPEDTQYF.

CDR3 nucleotide sequence: TGTGCCAGCAGTTTAGGTAGGGCCGGGGGGAACACTGAAGCTTTCTTT. As protein: CASSLGRAGGNTEAFF. The rearrangement uses TRBV28 and TRBJ1-1; a weak D match, TRBD1 (5 bases). V gave up 2 bases and J gave up 1 base, with 14 bases separating them. CDR3 length: 16 residues. CDR1 MDHEN and CDR2 SYDVKM come from the germline V gene.

This clone appeared once. The DNA of the CDR3 is TGTGCCAGCAGTAAGACTATCCCCTCCTACGAGCAGTACTTC. The encoded protein is CASSKTIPSYEQYF. The chain links TRBV6-6 to TRBJ2-7; weak D call: TRBD2 (5 bases). V was cut by 5 bases and J by 0 bases, with 11 bases left in between. The CDR3 consists of 14 residues. Germline CDR1 is MNHNY and CDR2 is SVGAGI (reference sequence).

V and J are TRBV5-1 and TRBJ1-4; 9 bases are shared with TRBD1. This CDR3 has 16 amino acids. V gave up 4 bases and J gave up 8 bases; unmatched junction bases: 12. Germline values: CDR1 SGHRS, CDR2 YFSETQ. This chain's CDR3 is CASSPLTGGGYEKLFF. CDR3 bases: TGCGCCAGCAGCCCGCTAACAGGGGGCGGATACGAAAAACTGTTTTTT.

The chain employs TRBV6-5 and TRBJ1-5; 9 bases fit TRBD1. Per the germline V gene, CDR1 is MNHEY and CDR2 is SVGAGI. This CDR3 contains 15 residues. V shed 4 bases and J 7 bases; nucleotides not matched to a gene: 8. The CDR3 DNA reads as TGTGCCAGCAGTTTAAACAGGGGGCTGGAGCAGCCCCAGCATTTT. This encodes CASSLNRGLEQPQHF.